The 3 T cell receptor beta chains listed next were all sequenced from one sample in a study of high-grade serous ovarian cancer treatment subgroups. Tumor tissue was taken before any definitive surgery or chemotherapy was given. Measured with immunoSEQ multiplex PCR; TCRdb has only the in-frame clones, and not every one. This table has about 2,400 clones, around 74% appearing once. Sequencing was carried out using tumor tissue. These receptors were taken from a human donor with high-grade serous ovarian cancer.

J is TRBJ2-7 and V is TRBV18, with D tentatively TRBD1 or TRBD2 (6 bases each). Trimming took 1 base from V and 6 from J, leaving 16 bases between them. CDR3 length: 15 residues. Germline V CDR1 and CDR2: KGHSH, LQKENI. DNA for the CDR3: TGTGCCAGCTCACCACGGATAGGGGGGTTGAGCGAGCAGTACTTC. Translated, it gives CASSPRIGGLSEQYF.

This clone was picked up one time. V and J are TRBV7-9 and TRBJ2-1; weak D call: TRBD2 (5 bases). V dropped 6 bases and J dropped 5 bases, with 17 bases sitting between them. Germline loops: CDR1 SEHNR, CDR2 FQNEAQ (reference sequence). There are 15 residues in the CDR3. The CDR3 DNA follows: TGTGCCAGCAGTTCCTGGGGAGCGGCCAACAATGAGCAGTTCTTC. This sequence encodes CASSSWGAANNEQFF.

The J gene is TRBJ1-5, the V gene TRBV6-5, with unresolved D. Trimming pared 6 bases from V and 0 bases from J, leaving 9 bases between. CDR3 length equals 14 residues. Germline CDR1 MNHEY, CDR2 SVGAGI. Here the CDR3 reads CASSRLNSNQPQHF. The CDR3 DNA is TGTGCCAGCAGCAGGTTAAATAGCAATCAGCCCCAGCATTTT.